The 27 T cell receptor beta chains presented below share a single source sample, sequenced in a study of T cells in Graves' hyperthyroidism and ophthalmopathy. Authors of the study amplified TCR beta CDR3 regions from RNA transcripts. First-round RT-PCR targeting the TCR CDR3 was performed with the HTBI primer set. TCRdb re-derived calls from the multiplex PCR reads in MiXCR, one entry per CDR3 protein. Among about 400,000 distinct CDR3 sequences listed, around a sixth were seen once. Material: blood. The receptors come from a woman between 18 and 29 years old with Graves' hyperthyroidism.

This clonotype has ten or more counts. The rearrangement joins TRBV20-1 to TRBJ2-1; D possibly corresponds to TRBD2 (6 bases). Deletions cut 5 bases from V and 9 bases from J, with 14 bases between. This CDR3 contains 12 residues. Germline CDR1 reads DFQATT; CDR2 reads SNEGSKA (reference sequence). The CDR3 protein is CSARRLVGEQFF. The CDR3 nucleotides read TGCAGTGCTCGTCGACTAGTTGGTGAGCAGTTCTTC.

Many counts were recorded for this clonotype. V gene TRBV10-3 combines with J gene TRBJ1-2; 7 bases agree with TRBD1. This CDR3 comprises 15 residues. Trimming cost V 6 bases and J 8 bases; bases outside gene matches: 15. CDR1 is ENHRY, CDR2 SYGVKD, per germline. The CDR3: CAISPQGLGNQGYTF. CDR3 coding DNA: TGTGCCATCAGCCCACAGGGGCTGGGTAACCAAGGCTACACCTTC.

This clonotype has just a few counts. The gene calls are TRBV27 and TRBJ1-5; D ambiguous. There are 13 residues in the CDR3. Trimming cost V 5 bases and J 4 bases, with 9 bases left between them. CDR1 and CDR2 (germline): MNHEY, SMNVEV (reference sequence). This CDR3 reads CASSHGRNQPQHF. CDR3 coding DNA: TGTGCCAGCAGTCACGGACGGAATCAGCCCCAGCATTTT.

At least ten counts were recorded for this clonotype. The genes are TRBV19 and TRBJ1-2; maybe TRBD1 (5 bases). This CDR3 comprises 10 residues. Germline V gives CDR1 LNHDA, CDR2 SQIVND (reference sequence). V lost 11 bases, J lost 8 bases, and 12 bases lay in between. In DNA, the CDR3 is TGTGCCGTAAGGGGAGGAGGCTACACCTTC. Translating it yields CAVRGGGYTF.

This clonotype was found once. The V call is TRBV4-2, the J call TRBJ2-3, with 8 bases identical to TRBD2. With 0 bases clipped from V and 4 bases from J, the junction kept 9 bases outside the gene matches. The germline CDR1 and CDR2 sequences are LGHNA and YNFKEQ. The CDR3 extends over 17 amino acids. CDR3 residues: CASSQDFGGRIADTQYF. The CDR3 DNA sequence: TGTGCCAGCAGCCAAGATTTCGGCGGGAGGATCGCAGATACGCAGTATTTT.

In its sample, this clonotype was seen many times. V gene TRBV6-1 combines with J gene TRBJ1-2; D remains ambiguous. V was pared by 10 bases and J by 4 bases, with 16 bases between. Germline CDR1 is MNHNS and CDR2 is SASEGT. The CDR3 totals 13 residues. This CDR3 is CATIGGRIYGYTF. In nucleotides, the CDR3 is TGTGCCACCATAGGTGGGCGGATCTATGGCTACACCTTC.

This clonotype has ten or more counts. The rearrangement uses TRBV5-6 and TRBJ2-2; TRBD2 aligns across 12 bases. CDR1 is SGHDT and CDR2 is YYEEEE in the germline V gene. The V and J ends lost 0 bases and 7 bases, in that order; junction bases with no gene match: 1. CDR3 length: 15 residues. CDR3 DNA: TGTGCCAGCAGCTTGGGACTAGCGGGAGTCGGGGAGCTGTTTTTT. As protein: CASSLGLAGVGELFF.

This clonotype was observed at least ten times. The chain joins TRBV7-2 to TRBJ2-7, with 13 positions matching TRBD2. The germline V gene has CDR1 SGHTA and CDR2 FQGNSA. The CDR3 runs 15 residues. V lost 2 bases, J lost 2 bases, and 0 bases stayed unmatched. CDR3 sequence (DNA): TGTGCCAGCAGCTTAACTAGCGGGGGGGCCTACGAGCAGTACTTC. Translation: CASSLTSGGAYEQYF.

The V gene is TRBV4-2, the J gene TRBJ2-7; unclear D gene. The germline V gene has CDR1 LGHNA and CDR2 YNFKEQ. The germline V and J ends were trimmed by 0 bases and 4 bases, with 10 bases remaining between them. The length of the CDR3 is 14 residues. The CDR3 sequence: CASSQDYSGYEQYF. In DNA, the CDR3 is TGTGCCAGCAGCCAAGATTATAGTGGGTACGAGCAGTACTTC.

The table lists this clonotype with a few counts. The chain couples TRBV10-3 to TRBJ2-2, with TRBD2 identical over 13 bases. CDR3 size: 16 residues. CDR1 ENHRY and CDR2 SYGVKD come from the germline V gene. Trimming at V came to 4 bases and at J to 5 bases, leaving 4 bases not matched to a gene. The CDR3 coding sequence is TGTGCCATCAGTGCGGGACTAGCGGGGCAGACCGGGGAGCTGTTTTTT. Translating it yields CAISAGLAGQTGELFF.

In its sample, this clonotype was seen many times. Here the CDR3 reads CASSVGSGGQGGTEAFF. CDR3 in DNA: TGTGCCAGCAGCGTAGGTTCGGGCGGACAGGGAGGCACTGAAGCTTTCTTT. This rearrangement joins TRBV9 to TRBJ1-1, with 8 bases that match TRBD1. The CDR3 is made up of 17 amino acids. Germline lookup yields CDR1 SGDLS and CDR2 YYNGEE. J was trimmed by 4 bases and V by 0 bases; bases with no gene match: 11.

This clonotype was seen only a few times. The J gene is TRBJ2-3, the V gene TRBV11-2; 14 bases fit TRBD2. Germline values: CDR1 SGHAT, CDR2 FQNNGV. The CDR3 has 17 residues. Trimming at V came to 5 bases and at J to 1 base, leaving 5 bases not matched to a gene. The CDR3 loop is CASSPGLAGVGTDTQYF. The CDR3 bases are TGTGCCAGCAGCCCGGGACTAGCGGGAGTGGGCACAGATACGCAGTATTTT.

In its sample, this clonotype was seen many times. V gene TRBV7-2 combines with J gene TRBJ1-5, with a weak D call TRBD1 (6 bases). Trimming took 3 bases from V and 7 from J, leaving 13 bases between them. This CDR3 is built from 14 residues. Germline V gene lookup returns CDR1 SGHTA and CDR2 FQGNSA. CDR3 nucleotides: TGTGCCAGCAGCTTCAGGGGCGAGAGCCAGCCCCAGCATTTT. It translates to CASSFRGESQPQHF.

This clonotype was picked up many times. This chain uses TRBV9 with TRBJ2-5; 10 bases are a match to TRBD2. Per germline, CDR1 SGDLS and CDR2 YYNGEE. With 6 bases clipped from V and 5 bases from J, the junction kept 10 bases outside the gene matches. The CDR3 consists of 15 residues. This CDR3 reads CASTQSGTSVETQYF. DNA for the CDR3: TGTGCCAGCACCCAAAGCGGGACTAGCGTCGAGACCCAGTACTTC.

The chain combines TRBV6-1 with TRBJ2-2; D may be TRBD1 or TRBD2 (5 bases each). This CDR3 has 14 amino acids. The germline V and J ends were trimmed by 7 bases and 4 bases, with 13 bases remaining between them. CDR1 and CDR2 (germline): MNHNS, SASEGT. The CDR3 DNA sequence: TGTGCCAGCAACCGGGACCTAACCACCGGGGAGCTGTTTTTT. It is translated as CASNRDLTTGELFF.

A remark on this clonotype: A read error may explain this, as a much larger clone is one base away. This sequence joins TRBV19 and TRBJ1-1, with no clear D. Per the germline V gene, CDR1 is LNHDA and CDR2 is SQIVND (reference sequence). The length of the CDR3 is 15 residues. V lost 6 bases and J 0 bases, leaving 14 bases between the germline ends. The chain's CDR3 is CASRDRPQLNTEAFF. CDR3 sequence (DNA): TGTGCCAGTAGGGATCGTCCGCAATTGAACACTGAAGCTTTCTTT.

This clonotype has a count of ten or more. This chain uses TRBV12-3 or TRBV12-4 with TRBJ2-3; 8 bases agree with TRBD2. The CDR3 spans 14 residues. V shed 5 bases and J 5 bases; nucleotides not matched to a gene: 6. The chain's CDR3 is CASSQRERGDTQYF. The CDR3 nucleotides read TGTGCCAGCAGTCAGCGGGAGAGGGGAGATACGCAGTATTTT.

The chain is built from TRBV5-4 and TRBJ2-4; 10 nucleotides match TRBD2. Germline CDR1 SGHNT, CDR2 YYREEE (reference sequence). The CDR3 has 15 amino acids. After removal of 3 bases from V and 4 bases from J, the junction contained 4 bases not matched to a gene. The CDR3 loop reads CASSSGLARKNIQYF. The CDR3 DNA reads as TGTGCCAGCAGCTCGGGACTAGCGAGAAAAAACATTCAGTACTTC.

This clonotype was seen repeatedly, ten times or more. In DNA form, the CDR3 reads TGTGCCAGCAGCTCACTCGGGGGGGGCTACACCTTC. It encodes CASSSLGGGYTF. The chain recombines TRBV9 with TRBJ1-2; TRBD1 is a possible D gene (5 bases). Trimming took off 4 bases at V and 8 bases at J, with 12 bases between the two ends. Germline assignment: CDR1 SGDLS and CDR2 YYNGEE. CDR3 length equals 12 residues.

This clonotype has a handful of counts. The chain combines TRBV5-1 with TRBJ2-5, with TRBD2 identical over 15 bases. The V and J ends lost 4 bases and 4 bases, in that order; junction bases with no gene match: 11. The CDR3 runs 18 residues. Germline V gene sequence: CDR1 SGHRS, CDR2 YFSETQ. CDR3 nucleotides: TGCGCCAGCAGCCCTAAATGGACTAGCGGGGGGGCTGGAGAGACCCAGTACTTC. Translation gives CASSPKWTSGGAGETQYF.

The DNA for the CDR3 is TGTGCCAGCAGCCAAGAAGGGAACAGGGGTAGACAGCCCCAGCATTTT. As protein: CASSQEGNRGRQPQHF. The V gene is TRBV4-2, the J gene TRBJ1-5, with TRBD1 identical over 7 bases. Looked up from germline, CDR1 is LGHNA and CDR2 is YNFKEQ. There are 16 residues in the CDR3. V lost 0 bases, J lost 7 bases, and 9 bases stayed unmatched.

The genes are TRBV28 and TRBJ2-2, with TRBD2 as a possible D gene (7 bases). CDR3 size: 20 residues. Germline V CDR1 and CDR2: MDHEN, SYDVKM. Trimming took 3 bases from V and 1 from J, leaving 24 bases between them. The CDR3 spells CASSLASFWGGRGNTGELFF. CDR3 nucleotide sequence: TGTGCCAGCAGTTTGGCGAGTTTCTGGGGGGGCCGGGGGAACACCGGGGAGCTGTTTTTT. The entire variable domain, with the rest obtained from reference TRBV28 and TRBJ2-2, is as follows: DVKVTQSSRYLVKRTGEKVFLECVQDMDHENMFWYRQDPGLGLRLIYFSYDVKMKEKGDIPEGYSVSREKKERFSLILESASTNQTSMYLCASSLASFWGGRGNTGELFFGEGSRLTVL.

Many counts were recorded for this clonotype. The chain uses TRBV28 and TRBJ2-3, with D possibly matching TRBD2 (5 bases). The CDR3 has 14 residues. V was pared by 0 bases and J by 2 bases, with 6 bases between. Germline CDR1 reads MDHEN; CDR2 reads SYDVKM. CDR3 DNA sequence: TGTGCCAGCAGTTTATGGGGAGTCACAGATACGCAGTATTTT. It is translated as CASSLWGVTDTQYF.

This clonotype came up many times. This chain links TRBV15 with TRBJ2-1; D is ambiguous. This CDR3 is built from 12 residues. Germline-derived CDR1 and CDR2 are LNHNV and YYDKDF (reference sequence). V lost 5 bases to trimming and J lost 2 bases, with 4 bases between them. In DNA, the CDR3 is TGTGCCACCAGCTGGGCCTACAATGAGCAGTTCTTC. Translating gives CATSWAYNEQFF.

This clonotype was counted between two and nine times. The V call is TRBV7-2, the J call TRBJ2-1; a weak D match, TRBD2 (6 bases). The CDR3 is made up of 14 amino acids. V was pared by 8 bases and J by 0 bases, with 11 bases between. Germline assignment: CDR1 SGHTA and CDR2 FQGNSA. The CDR3, as DNA: TGTGCCAGCCTCCGGGACTCCTCCTACAATGAGCAGTTCTTC. Translating it yields CASLRDSSYNEQFF.

This clonotype has at least ten counts. The chain couples TRBV12-3 or TRBV12-4 to TRBJ2-1; TRBD1 aligns across 8 bases. V lost 5 bases to trimming and J lost 5 bases; unmatched junction nucleotides: 8. There are 15 residues in the CDR3. CDR3 protein: CASSARQGINNEQFF. The DNA of the CDR3 is TGTGCCAGCAGTGCCCGACAGGGGATTAACAATGAGCAGTTCTTC.

There are a few counts of this clonotype. The V and J genes are TRBV4-1 and TRBJ2-1, with D uncertain. Trimming pared 0 bases from V and 2 bases from J, leaving 8 bases between. Germline loops: CDR1 MGHRA, CDR2 YSYEKL. CDR3 size: 15 residues. The CDR3 coding sequence is TGCGCCAGCAGCCAAGAAGATCCGACCTACAATGAGCAGTTCTTC. Encoded protein: CASSQEDPTYNEQFF.